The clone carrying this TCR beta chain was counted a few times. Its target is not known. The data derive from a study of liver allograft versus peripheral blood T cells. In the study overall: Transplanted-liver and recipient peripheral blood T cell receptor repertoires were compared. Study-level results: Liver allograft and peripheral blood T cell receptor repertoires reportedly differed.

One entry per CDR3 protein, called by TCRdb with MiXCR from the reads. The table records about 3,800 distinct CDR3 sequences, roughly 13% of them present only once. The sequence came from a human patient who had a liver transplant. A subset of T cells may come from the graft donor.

Here the CDR3 reads CASSKILGGYGYNEQFF. For the CDR3, the DNA is TGCGCCAGCAGTAAGATCCTTGGCGGCTATGGGTACAATGAGCAGTTCTTC. V and J are TRBV10-1 and TRBJ2-1; D not resolved. The V end was cut by 5 bases, the J end by 4 bases, with 21 bases between. This CDR3 has 17 amino acids. Per the germline V gene, CDR1 is WNHNN and CDR2 is SYGVQD (reference sequence).